This T cell receptor (beta chain) was found in a study of T cell changes during pregnancy in multiple sclerosis. CDR3 length: 13 residues. The J segment lost 3 bases and the V segment lost 4 bases, leaving 2 bases of the junction unmatched. Per germline, CDR1 SGHKS and CDR2 YYEKEE (reference sequence). Here immunoSEQ multiplex PCR was the method, and the copy in TCRdb shows in-frame clones only, minus some. The data contain tens of thousands of clones, about 91% of them seen just once; the ten biggest clones take up 1.4%. The chain carries TRBV5-5 and TRBJ1-1; TRBD1 matches 8 bases. The receptor comes from a female donor with multiple sclerosis, enrolled in a pregnancy study. Specimen: peripheral blood, collected before pregnancy. Here the CDR3 reads CASSPDRDTEAFF. The CDR3 DNA reads TGTGCCAGCAGCCCGGACAGGGACACTGAAGCTTTCTTT.